This T cell receptor beta chain stems from a study of T cell responses to AZD1222 COVID-19 vaccine. Sequencing was performed with immunoSEQ multiplex PCR; in TCRdb, only in-frame clones are kept and a portion is missing. Found here are 200,000 to 250,000 clones, around 94% of them singletons; the top ten hold around 1.7%. Concerning this clone: What it recognizes is unknown.

Points from the study as a whole: The span of vaccine-associated CD4 TCRs extended across spike, with dominance at 160-218 and 743-854. White British ancestry dominated among donors, who included more females, and clonal diversity was possibly underestimated. Baseline serostatus was positive in only a handful of AZD1222 recipients.

The CDR3 is 14 residues long. V lost 1 base, J lost 0 bases, and 7 bases lay in between. Germline values: CDR1 LGHDT, CDR2 YNNKEL (reference sequence). The receptor was derived from an adult who received the MenACWY meningococcal vaccine as a control. V usage is TRBV3-1 (or the pseudogene TRBV3-2) and J usage is TRBJ2-7; D uncertain. The material was peripheral blood, obtained 28 days after the second dose of the MenACWY control vaccine. The CDR3 bases are TGTGCCAGCAGCCAAGGTCCGTTCTCCTACGAGCAGTACTTC. Its translation is CASSQGPFSYEQYF.